Below, 19 T cell receptor beta chains from the same sample are listed, as sequenced in a study of blood T cell repertoires in COVID-19. Sequencing was performed with immunoSEQ multiplex PCR; in TCRdb, only in-frame clones are kept and a portion is missing. The repertoire consists of roughly 380,000 clones, with 89% occurring once and the leading ten covering less than 5%. Sequencing was carried out using peripheral blood. These TCRs come from a woman between 55 and 75 years old with COVID-19, enrolled during active disease.

The J gene is TRBJ2-3, the V gene TRBV7-3; 8 nucleotides align to TRBD2. Trimming cost V 5 bases and J 2 bases; bases outside gene matches: 12. The CDR3 sequence is 17 residues long. In germline, CDR1 is SGHTA, CDR2 FQGTGA. The CDR3 coding sequence is TGTGCCAGCAGCCCCGAAATGGCGGGGGGCCCCACAGATACGCAGTATTTT. Protein sequence: CASSPEMAGGPTDTQYF.

The chain joins TRBV27 to TRBJ2-3, with TRBD2 as a possible D gene (6 bases). The CDR3 extends over 14 amino acids. Looked up from germline, CDR1 is MNHEY and CDR2 is SMNVEV (reference sequence). Trimming left V 0 bases short and J 5 bases short, with 9 bases between. The CDR3 DNA reads TGTGCCAGCAGTTTATCCCTAGCGAAAGATACGCAGTATTTT. Translated, it gives CASSLSLAKDTQYF.

This clone was seen a few times. V usage is TRBV6-6 and J usage is TRBJ1-5, with TRBD1 identical over 8 bases. CDR3 size: 16 residues. Germline CDR1 is MNHNY and CDR2 is SVGAGI (reference sequence). V dropped 6 bases and J dropped 6; count of bases not matched to a gene: 13. This chain's CDR3 is CASSPSGQGEGQPQHF. CDR3 coding DNA: TGTGCCAGCAGCCCCAGCGGACAGGGAGAGGGTCAGCCCCAGCATTTT.

This rearrangement joins TRBV2 to TRBJ1-3; no firm D call. This CDR3 contains 11 residues. V lost 4 bases, J lost 7 bases, and 5 bases lay in between. Germline values: CDR1 SNHLY, CDR2 FYNNEI. CDR3 region: CASSVLNTIYF. The CDR3 nucleotides read TGTGCCAGCAGTGTTCTGAACACCATATATTTT.

The chain employs TRBV28 and TRBJ1-3, with D uncertain. Germline V lookup: CDR1 MDHEN, CDR2 SYDVKM. The CDR3 runs 16 residues. The ends were cut back, 3 bases at V and 0 bases at J, with 12 bases in the middle. The chain's CDR3 is CASSFYGWYSGNTIYF. The CDR3 bases are TGTGCCAGCAGTTTTTATGGCTGGTACTCTGGAAACACCATATATTTT.

The CDR3 nucleotides are TGTGCCATCAGTGAGCTAGACGGCCCCGGGACCCAGTACTTC. This sequence encodes CAISELDGPGTQYF. The rearrangement joins TRBV10-3 to TRBJ2-5; no clear D gene. Germline lookup yields CDR1 ENHRY and CDR2 SYGVKD. The V end lost 2 bases, the J end lost 7 bases, and 14 bases lay between the germline ends. The CDR3 runs 14 residues.

In this sample, this clone turned up once. The DNA of the CDR3 is TGTGCCAGCAGTTACACTTGGGACAGACAGAATTCACCCCTCCACTTT. Its protein is CASSYTWDRQNSPLHF. The rearrangement joins TRBV6-5 to TRBJ1-6, with 7 bases lining up with TRBD1. The CDR3 totals 16 residues. The trim removed 2 bases at V and 7 bases at J, leaving 8 bases unmatched. Germline-derived CDR1 and CDR2 are MNHEY and SVGAGI.

The V and J genes are TRBV5-1 and TRBJ2-7, with D possibly being TRBD2 (5 bases). The CDR3 is made up of 14 amino acids. The V gene's germline CDR1 is SGHRS and CDR2 YFSETQ. Deletions cut 0 bases from V and 3 bases from J, with 10 bases between. CDR3 nucleotides: TGCGCCAGCAGCTTGGTTCTAGGGAGCTACGAGCAGTACTTC. This codes for CASSLVLGSYEQYF.

The chain joins TRBV14 to TRBJ1-6, with a weak D call TRBD1 (5 bases). This CDR3 spans 16 amino acids. Per the germline V gene, CDR1 is SGHDN and CDR2 is FVKESK. V gave up 1 base and J gave up 7 bases, with 14 bases separating them. The CDR3 here is CASSQVPGRRNSPLHF. The CDR3 coding sequence is TGTGCCAGCAGCCAAGTTCCAGGGCGGCGGAATTCACCCCTCCACTTT.

V and J are TRBV7-2 and TRBJ2-7, with 7 bases identical to TRBD2. The CDR3 has 15 amino acids. J gave up 2 bases and V 8 bases, and 12 bases lay outside the gene matches. CDR1 and CDR2 (germline): SGHTA, FQGNSA. The CDR3 DNA is TGTGCCAGCCAACGATTGGGGGGGGAGACCTACGAGCAGTACTTC. It translates to CASQRLGGETYEQYF.

The V gene is TRBV2, the J gene TRBJ2-7; D is unresolved. The CDR3 is 11 residues long. The V gene's germline CDR1 is SNHLY and CDR2 FYNNEI. Trimming left V 5 bases short and J 4 bases short, with 6 bases between. CDR3 nucleotide sequence: TGTGCCAGCAGTACCAGTTACGAGCAGTACTTC. Protein: CASSTSYEQYF.

V and J are TRBV4-2 and TRBJ1-5; 7 bases agree with TRBD1. Unmatched junction bases numbered 4, after V lost 2 bases and J lost 0 bases. Germline V gene lookup returns CDR1 LGHNA and CDR2 YNFKEQ. This CDR3 region has 16 residues. DNA for the CDR3: TGTGCCAGCAGCCAACACAGGGGTAATAGCAATCAGCCCCAGCATTTT. Its protein is CASSQHRGNSNQPQHF.

This clone was recorded only once. The rearrangement uses TRBV5-1 and TRBJ2-2; D is perhaps TRBD1 (5 bases). Germline V gene data show CDR1 as SGHRS and CDR2 as YFSETQ. Trimming stripped 0 bases from V and 0 bases from J, with 9 bases between. The CDR3 length is 16 residues. The CDR3 DNA reads as TGCGCCAGCAGCTTGGACGAGACAGCGAACACCGGGGAGCTGTTTTTT. Amino acids: CASSLDETANTGELFF.

This clone came up many times. The chain has TRBV12-5 and TRBJ2-7; weak D call: TRBD2 (6 bases). CDR3 length: 15 residues. V was trimmed by 3 bases and J by 5 bases, leaving 17 bases between them. Germline CDR1 LGHNT, CDR2 FRNRAP. The CDR3 coding sequence is TGTGCTAGTGGTTTCTGGGCGGGGTCACCCGACGAGCAGTACTTC. Translated: CASGFWAGSPDEQYF.

Turning to this clone: This sample also contains other DNA sequences that code for the same CDR3. The chain has TRBV7-2 and TRBJ1-5; D unresolved. The V gene lost 3 bases and the J gene lost 4 bases, with 7 bases spanning the gap. Per germline, CDR1 SGHTA and CDR2 FQGNSA. The CDR3 is 13 residues long. CDR3 region: CASSLGRNQPQHF. CDR3 coding DNA: TGTGCCAGCAGCTTGGGCAGAAATCAGCCCCAGCATTTT.

The gene calls are TRBV19 and TRBJ1-1; 9 nucleotides match TRBD1. Trimming removed 4 bases from V and 8 bases from J; junction bases left unmatched: 17. Germline loops: CDR1 LNHDA, CDR2 SQIVND (reference sequence). This CDR3 region has 17 residues. The CDR3 DNA sequence: TGTGCCAGTAGTAATGGACAGGGGTTGTTAGATCGACCAGAAGCTTTCTTT. This gives the protein CASSNGQGLLDRPEAFF.

J is TRBJ1-6 and V is TRBV18; the match to TRBD1 covers 8 bases. The germline V gene has CDR1 KGHSH and CDR2 LQKENI. The CDR3 has 16 amino acids. Trimming at V came to 1 base and at J to 8 bases, leaving 7 bases not matched to a gene. This CDR3 reads CASSPLHGQGDSPLHF. CDR3 nucleotide sequence: TGTGCCAGCTCACCACTCCACGGACAGGGCGATTCACCCCTCCACTTT.

The V and J genes are TRBV7-6 and TRBJ2-5; 9 positions match TRBD2. The CDR3 is 16 amino acids. The germline CDR1 and CDR2 sequences are SGHVS and FNYEAQ. Unmatched junction bases numbered 9, after V lost 5 bases and J lost 2 bases. CDR3 loop: CASSRNSGGLQETQYF. DNA of the CDR3: TGTGCCAGCAGCCGGAATAGCGGGGGCCTTCAAGAGACCCAGTACTTC.

This chain links TRBV2 with TRBJ2-3; the match to TRBD2 covers 12 bases. V trimming: 1 base; J trimming: 2 bases; junction bases outside the gene matches: 4. Germline V gene lookup returns CDR1 SNHLY and CDR2 FYNNEI. This CDR3 spans 17 amino acids. Here the CDR3 DNA reads TGTGCCAGCAGTGAAGAGACTAGCGGGGGCCTCACAGATACGCAGTATTTT. This encodes CASSEETSGGLTDTQYF.